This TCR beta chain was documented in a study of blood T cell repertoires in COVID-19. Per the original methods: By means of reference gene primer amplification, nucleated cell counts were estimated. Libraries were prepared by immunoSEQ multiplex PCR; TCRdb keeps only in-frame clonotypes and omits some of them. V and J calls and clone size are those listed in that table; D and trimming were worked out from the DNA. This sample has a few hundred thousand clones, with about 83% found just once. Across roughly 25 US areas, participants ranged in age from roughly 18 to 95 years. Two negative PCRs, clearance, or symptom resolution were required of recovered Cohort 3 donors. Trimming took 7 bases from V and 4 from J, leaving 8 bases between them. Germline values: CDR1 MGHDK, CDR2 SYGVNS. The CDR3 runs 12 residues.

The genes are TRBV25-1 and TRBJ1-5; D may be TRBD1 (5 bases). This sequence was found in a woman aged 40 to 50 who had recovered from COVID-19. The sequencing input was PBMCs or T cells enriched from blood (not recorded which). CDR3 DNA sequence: TGTGCCAGCAATCAGGGTAATCAGCCCCAGCATTTT. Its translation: CASNQGNQPQHF.